These 4 T cell receptor beta chains share one sample of origin, sequenced in a study of shared clonotypes between healthy human individuals. Sequenced by immunoSEQ multiplex PCR; TCRdb stores in-frame clones only, minus some. This sample has 1,400,000 or so clones, with roughly 98.5% found just once. The specimen sequenced was naive CD4+ T cells sorted from blood. Subset denoted: CD45RA+ positively selected. These receptors were collected from a man under 40 in good health.

This clone was observed once. The V call is TRBV5-4, the J call TRBJ1-1; 8 bases line up with TRBD1. Germline assignment: CDR1 SGHNT and CDR2 YYREEE (reference sequence). The CDR3 loop spans 13 amino acids. V shed 3 bases and J 8 bases; nucleotides not matched to a gene: 6. The DNA for the CDR3 is TGTGCCAGCAGCTCTAGACAGGGGTACGAAGCTTTCTTT. Translation: CASSSRQGYEAFF.

The rearrangement uses TRBV5-1 and TRBJ2-3; D remains unclear. Looked up from germline, CDR1 is SGHRS and CDR2 is YFSETQ. V lost 7 bases and J 2 bases, leaving 5 bases between the germline ends. The CDR3 is 11 residues long. CDR3 nucleotides: TGCGCCAGCGGCAACACAGATACGCAGTATTTT. Its protein is CASGNTDTQYF. The variable domain in full, with the rest retrieved from reference TRBV5-1 and TRBJ2-3, is KAGVTQTPRYLIKTRGQQVTLSCSPISGHRSVSWYQQTPGQGLQFLFEYFSETQRNKGNFPGRFSGRQFSNSRSEMNVSTLELGDSALYLCASGNTDTQYFGPGTRLTVL.

CDR3 in amino acids: CASSFTPPSANSGNTIYF. The CDR3 bases are TGCGCCAGCAGCTTTACGCCTCCTTCCGCAAACTCTGGAAACACCATATATTTT. V usage is TRBV5-1 and J usage is TRBJ1-3; D is ambiguous. This CDR3 has 18 residues. CDR1 is SGHRS, CDR2 YFSETQ, per germline. V was clipped by 2 bases and J by 0 bases, with 18 bases between them.

The V and J genes are TRBV15 and TRBJ2-7; 7 bases line up with TRBD2. The V gene end was trimmed by 1 base and the J gene end by 4 bases; junction bases not matched to a gene: 16. Germline-derived CDR1 and CDR2 are LNHNV and YYDKDF (reference sequence). The CDR3 is 18 amino acids. The chain's CDR3 is CATSRAQREGLAVYEQYF. CDR3 nucleotides: TGTGCCACCAGCAGAGCACAGAGGGAGGGGCTAGCGGTTTACGAGCAGTACTTC.